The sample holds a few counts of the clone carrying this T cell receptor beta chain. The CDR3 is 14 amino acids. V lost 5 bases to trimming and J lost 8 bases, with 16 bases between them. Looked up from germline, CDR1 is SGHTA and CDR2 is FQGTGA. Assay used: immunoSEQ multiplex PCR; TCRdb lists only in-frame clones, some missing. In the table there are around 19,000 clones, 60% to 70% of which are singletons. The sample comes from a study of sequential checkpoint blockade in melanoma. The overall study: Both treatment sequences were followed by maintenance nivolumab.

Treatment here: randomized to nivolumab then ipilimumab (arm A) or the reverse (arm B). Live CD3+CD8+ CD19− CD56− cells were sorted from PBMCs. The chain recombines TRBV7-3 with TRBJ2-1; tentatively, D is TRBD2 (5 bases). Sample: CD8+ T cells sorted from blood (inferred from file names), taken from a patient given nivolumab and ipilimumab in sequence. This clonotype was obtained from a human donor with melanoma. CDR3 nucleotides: TGTGCCAGCAGCCCCTATGGGTTGGAGGATGAGCAGTTCTTC. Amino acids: CASSPYGLEDEQFF.